The following is a TCR beta chain sequence with its context. This entry comes from a study of control samples from healthy donors and cancer patients. The germline V gene encodes CDR1 LNHDA and CDR2 SQIVND (reference sequence). Between the trimmed V and J ends, which lost 3 bases and 1 base, there was a span of 7 bases. This CDR3 region has 14 residues. This table comes from immunoSEQ multiplex PCR, and its TCRdb copy is limited to in-frame clones, with some not included. The sample gives about 6,700 clones, 76% of which show up once; 16% is in the top ten. The source is a male donor with melanoma. The sequencing input was formalin-fixed, paraffin-embedded tissue. The chain employs TRBV19 and TRBJ2-1; no clear D. The CDR3 loop is CASSMGNSYNEQFF. In nucleotides, the CDR3 is TGTGCCAGTAGTATGGGTAATTCCTACAATGAGCAGTTCTTC.